Each of the 16 T cell receptor beta chains below was sequenced from the same sample in a study of monozygotic twins with inflammatory bowel disease. TCRdb reprocessed the 5' RACE reads and keeps a single row for each CDR3 protein, giving no DNA. The record lists some 190,000 distinct CDR3 sequences, of which the ten most abundant hold 7.5% to 9.5%. The sequenced material came from blood. All receptors come from a human donor with ulcerative colitis or Crohn's disease, or a healthy co-twin of an affected twin (not recorded which).

This chain uses TRBV20-1 with TRBJ1-3; TCRdb selects TRBD1, and the lack of DNA leaves this call unchecked. From germline, CDR1 is DFQATT and CDR2 SNEGSKA (reference sequence). The CDR3 contains 15 residues. CDR3 residues: CSARDRLQGGDTIYF.

V gene TRBV6-4 combines with J gene TRBJ1-5; TCRdb designates TRBD1, a call that cannot be tested without DNA. The germline CDR1 and CDR2 sequences are MRHNA and SNTAGT. The CDR3 contains 20 residues. This chain's CDR3 is CASSDHRRGLAYGSNQPQHF.

V gene TRBV5-1 combines with J gene TRBJ2-3; lacking DNA, the TRBD1 call made by TCRdb goes unchecked. The germline V gene encodes CDR1 SGHRS and CDR2 YFSETQ. CDR3 size: 15 residues. The CDR3 protein is CASSGPRGGTDTQYF.

This chain uses TRBV3-1 with TRBJ2-1; the TCRdb call, TRBD2, lacks DNA for checking. Germline V lookup: CDR1 LGHDT, CDR2 YNNKEL (reference sequence). The CDR3 extends over 14 amino acids. CDR3 residues: CASSKGLAVDEQFF.

V gene TRBV3-1 combines with J gene TRBJ2-5. The CDR3 has 15 residues. CDR1 and CDR2 (germline): LGHDT, YNNKEL (reference sequence). CDR3 sequence reads: CASSQGNRLGETQYF.

The chain combines TRBV4-2 with TRBJ2-2; checking the TCRdb D call of TRBD1 is not possible without DNA. Per the germline V gene, CDR1 is LGHNA and CDR2 is YNFKEQ. The CDR3 has 15 residues. CDR3 in amino acids: CASSQVIAGSGELFF.

This chain connects TRBV28 to TRBJ2-7. Germline V gives CDR1 MDHEN, CDR2 SYDVKM. The CDR3 is 14 residues long. The CDR3 loop is CASSFRYTSYEQYF.

The chain combines TRBV20-1 with TRBJ2-5; TCRdb's D call, TRBD2, is unchecked because there is no DNA. This CDR3 has 17 amino acids. Per germline, CDR1 DFQATT and CDR2 SNEGSKA (reference sequence). The CDR3: CSAIPGAGGALTETQYF.

This rearrangement joins TRBV18 to TRBJ2-1. This CDR3 spans 14 amino acids. Germline CDR1 reads KGHSH; CDR2 reads LQKENI. CDR3 loop: CASSPPTSYNEQFF.

This chain joins TRBV5-5 and TRBJ2-1. The V gene's germline CDR1 is SGHKS and CDR2 YYEKEE (reference sequence). This CDR3 is 13 amino acids long. This CDR3 reads CASSLEGVNEQFF.

The V gene is TRBV10-3, the J gene TRBJ2-7; TCRdb picks TRBD1, but there is no DNA to check that call. Germline V gives CDR1 ENHRY, CDR2 SYGVKD. There are 16 residues in the CDR3. CDR3 sequence reads: CAISGTGTGQGDEQYF.

The J gene is TRBJ2-3, the V gene TRBV30; lacking DNA, the TRBD1 call made by TCRdb goes unchecked. Germline CDR1 reads GTSNPN; CDR2 reads SVGIG (reference sequence). The CDR3 has 11 residues. CDR3 sequence: CAWSGARGQYF.

This sequence joins TRBV7-9 and TRBJ2-5; TCRdb returns TRBD1, unconfirmable since there is no DNA. This CDR3 has 15 residues. CDR1 is SEHNR and CDR2 is FQNEAQ in the germline V gene (reference sequence). The CDR3: CASSSGDRGQETQYF. Drawing the rest from reference TRBV7-9 and TRBJ2-5, the complete variable domain is DTGVSQNPRHKITKRGQNVTFRCDPISEHNRLYWYRQTLGQGPEFLTYFQNEAQLEKSRLLSDRFSAERPKGSFSTLEIQRTEQGDSAMYLCASSSGDRGQETQYFGPGTRLLVL.

The J gene is TRBJ1-2, the V gene TRBV5-1; lacking DNA, the TRBD1 call made by TCRdb goes unchecked. Germline V gene sequence: CDR1 SGHRS, CDR2 YFSETQ. The CDR3 sequence is 15 residues long. CDR3 sequence: CASSLEPRINYGYTF.

The gene calls are TRBV4-3 and TRBJ2-1; TCRdb reports TRBD2, a call that lacks DNA to check it against. Germline loops: CDR1 LGHNA, CDR2 YSLEER. The CDR3 covers 14 residues. The CDR3 protein is CASSSGGRDNEQFF.

The rearrangement links TRBV5-1 to TRBJ2-3; absent DNA, TCRdb's TRBD2 call cannot be checked. CDR3 size: 14 residues. Per germline, CDR1 SGHRS and CDR2 YFSETQ. This chain's CDR3 is CASSRRAATDTQYF.